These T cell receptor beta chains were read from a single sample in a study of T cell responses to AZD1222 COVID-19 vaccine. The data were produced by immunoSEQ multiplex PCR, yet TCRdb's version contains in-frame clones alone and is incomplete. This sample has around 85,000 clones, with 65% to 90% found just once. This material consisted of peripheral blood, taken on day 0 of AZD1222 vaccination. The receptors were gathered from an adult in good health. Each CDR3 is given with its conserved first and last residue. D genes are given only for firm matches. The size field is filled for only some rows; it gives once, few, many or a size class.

TGTGCCAGCAGCTTCGGACATCTGAACACTGAAGCTTTCTTT | CASSFGHLNTEAFF | . | TRBJ1-1 | TRBV5-4 | .
TGTGCCAGTAGCACCGCTCAGAGCTATGGCTACACCTTC | CASSTAQSYGYTF | . | TRBJ1-2 | TRBV19 | .
TGTGCCATCAAACCCCACGGTGATAACTATGGCTACACCTTC | CAIKPHGDNYGYTF | . | TRBJ1-2 | TRBV10-3 | .
TGTGCCAGCAGTCCGGGAGTCAATGAGCAGTTCTTC | CASSPGVNEQFF | . | TRBJ2-1 | TRBV2 | .
TGTGCCAGCAGTCAGGGAGGTCGAGAGACCCAGTACTTC | CASSQGGRETQYF | . | TRBJ2-5 | TRBV27 | .
TGTGCCAGCAGACGGGGGCGGTGGGAGACCCAGTACTTC | CASRRGRWETQYF | . | TRBJ2-5 | TRBV6-5 | .
TGTGCCAGCAGCTTAGTCCAGGGCCAAACGGTGGATGAGCAGTTCTTC | CASSLVQGQTVDEQFF | . | TRBJ2-1 | TRBV7-9 | .
TGCGCCAGCAGCCAAGCGTTGGCAGGGCCTAATCAGCCCCAGCATTTT | CASSQALAGPNQPQHF | . | TRBJ1-5 | TRBV4-1 | .
TGCGCCAGCAGCTCTCAACAGGGGGCAGGTGGCTATGGCTACACCTTC | CASSSQQGAGGYGYTF | TRBD1 | TRBJ1-2 | TRBV5-1 | few
TGTGCCAGCAGTTACAAGGGACCGACCTATGGCTACACCTTC | CASSYKGPTYGYTF | . | TRBJ1-2 | TRBV6-5 | .
TGTGCCAGCAGCCTCCGTCAGGGGAGGAATGAGCAGTTCTTC | CASSLRQGRNEQFF | . | TRBJ2-1 | TRBV3-1/TRBV3-2 | .
TGTGCCAGTAGTATGAGTTCCTACGAGCAGTTCTTC | CASSMSSYEQFF | . | TRBJ2-1 | TRBV19 | .
TGTGCCAGCAGCTTATCGGGTCCGCCTCCTTTCTTT | CASSLSGPPPFF | . | TRBJ1-1 | TRBV11-2 | .
TGTGCCAGCAGCCAACAGGGGGCGGGGGGCTACACCTTC | CASSQQGAGGYTF | TRBD1 | TRBJ1-2 | TRBV4-2 | few
TGTGCCAGCAGCTCCTTGACTAGCGGGAGGGCCTTTGGCACCGGGGAGCTGTTTTTT | CASSSLTSGRAFGTGELFF | TRBD2 | TRBJ2-2 | TRBV7-2 | once
TGTGCCAGCAGCCCCCGGGACAGGGCTTACGAGCAGTACTTC | CASSPRDRAYEQYF | TRBD1 | TRBJ2-7 | TRBV5-6 | .
TGTGCCAGCAGTGCGGATCCTAACTATGGCTACACCTTC | CASSADPNYGYTF | . | TRBJ1-2 | TRBV6-4 | .
TGTGCCAGCTCCCCCGGGGTGGGGACTAGAAGTTACAATGAGCAGTTCTTC | CASSPGVGTRSYNEQFF | TRBD2 | TRBJ2-1 | TRBV18 | .
TGCGCCAGCAGTGAGTTCGGGGAGGTCCCAGATACGCAGTATTTT | CASSEFGEVPDTQYF | . | TRBJ2-3 | TRBV10-1 | .
TGTGCCAGCAGCTCCGCTTGGGGCTCCGCTGAAGCTTTCTTT | CASSSAWGSAEAFF | . | TRBJ1-1 | TRBV3-1/TRBV3-2 | .
TGTGCCAGCAGCTTAGATTCCCCAGGGGTAGATACGCAGTATTTT | CASSLDSPGVDTQYF | . | TRBJ2-3 | TRBV11-2 | .
TGTGCTAGTGGTTTCGCCAGGGACCTTCGGGTAAAGACCCAGTACTTC | CASGFARDLRVKTQYF | . | TRBJ2-5 | TRBV12-5 | .
TGTGCCAGCAGCCAAGAGCCTCTTCGACTAGCGGGAGGCAATGAGCAGTTCTTC | CASSQEPLRLAGGNEQFF | TRBD2 | TRBJ2-1 | TRBV3-1/TRBV3-2 | .
TGTGCCAGCAGAGGAGGGGACACCATATATTTT | CASRGGDTIYF | . | TRBJ1-3 | TRBV9 | .
TGCGCCAGCAGCCAAACTACCGGGCCACTGTTGGGCTACACCTTC | CASSQTTGPLLGYTF | . | TRBJ1-2 | TRBV4-3 | .
TGTGCCACCAGTGACCCCGGGACAATAAGAAACACCATATATTTT | CATSDPGTIRNTIYF | . | TRBJ1-3 | TRBV24-1 | .
TGCGCCAGCAGCTTGCTTGGAGGGCCGTACGAGCAGTACTTC | CASSLLGGPYEQYF | . | TRBJ2-7 | TRBV5-1 | once
TGTGCCAGCTCACCAGACGTAGGGCAATACGAGCAGTACTTC | CASSPDVGQYEQYF | . | TRBJ2-7 | TRBV18 | few
TGTGCCAGCAGCACCCGGGGGTCTAACACAGATACGCAGTATTTT | CASSTRGSNTDTQYF | . | TRBJ2-3 | TRBV7-9 | .
TGTGCCAGCTCACCACTAGCGGGGATACGCGAGGATACGCAGTATTTT | CASSPLAGIREDTQYF | TRBD2 | TRBJ2-3 | TRBV18 | .
TGTGCCAGCAGCTTAGGGGGGACGAACACTGAAGCTTTCTTT | CASSLGGTNTEAFF | . | TRBJ1-1 | TRBV11-3 | once
TGCGCCAGCGCCCGGGCAGGGTCTGGGGCCAACGTCCTGACTTTC | CASARAGSGANVLTF | . | TRBJ2-6 | TRBV5-1 | few
TGTGCCAGCAGCTTGGGGACAATAAATTCTAACTATGGCTACACCTTC | CASSLGTINSNYGYTF | . | TRBJ1-2 | TRBV5-6 | .
TGTGCCAGCAGCGTGACGGCGGGGGTGGAGTACACTGAAGCTTTCTTT | CASSVTAGVEYTEAFF | . | TRBJ1-1 | TRBV9 | once
TGTGCCAGCAGCGTAAATTACAGGGGGCTTCTAAGCTATGGCTACACCTTC | CASSVNYRGLLSYGYTF | TRBD1 | TRBJ1-2 | TRBV9 | .
TGTGCCAGCAGCGGATCCGGGACAGGGAAGGAAAATGAGCAGTTCTTC | CASSGSGTGKENEQFF | TRBD1 | TRBJ2-1 | TRBV7-3 | .
TGTGCCAGTAGTATAGGGACTAGCGGGATTGAGACCCAGTACTTC | CASSIGTSGIETQYF | TRBD2 | TRBJ2-5 | TRBV19 | .
TGTGCCAGCAACTCGGGGAGGGGGGAATACTTC | CASNSGRGEYF | . | TRBJ2-7 | TRBV11-2 | .
TGCGCCAGCAGCTCAAGACAGGGCTATAATGAAAAACTGTTTTTT | CASSSRQGYNEKLFF | TRBD1 | TRBJ1-4 | TRBV5-1 | .
TGTGCCAGCAGCTTGGAGCGAGGAGGGGAGACCCAGTACTTC | CASSLERGGETQYF | . | TRBJ2-5 | TRBV5-6 | .
TGCGCCAGCAGCTTAGGTAGACGGATGAACACTGAAGCTTTCTTT | CASSLGRRMNTEAFF | . | TRBJ1-1 | TRBV5-1 | .
TGTGCCAGCAGTGAAGGGACTGCAGCAGCCTTGCAGCCCCAGCATTTT | CASSEGTAAALQPQHF | . | TRBJ1-5 | TRBV6-1 | .
TGTGCCAGCACCACAGGTTCACCCCTCCACTTT | CASTTGSPLHF | . | TRBJ1-6 | TRBV2 | .
TGTGCCAGCAGCTTCCTAGCGGGGGGGCCAGATACGCAGTATTTT | CASSFLAGGPDTQYF | TRBD2 | TRBJ2-3 | TRBV3-1/TRBV3-2 | .
TGCGCCAGCAGCTTGAGTTTGGCGGGAGCAGATACGCAGTATTTT | CASSLSLAGADTQYF | TRBD2 | TRBJ2-3 | TRBV5-1 | once
TGCGCCAGCAGCGGGGCGTGGGCTGAAGCTTTCTTT | CASSGAWAEAFF | . | TRBJ1-1 | TRBV5-1 | .
TGTGCCAGTGCGACAGGGTTCACAGATACGCAGTATTTT | CASATGFTDTQYF | TRBD1 | TRBJ2-3 | TRBV19 | .
TGTGCCAGCAGCGGCGGAGAGGGCCTGTCCTCCTACAATGAGCAGTTCTTC | CASSGGEGLSSYNEQFF | . | TRBJ2-1 | TRBV7-9 | .